This T cell receptor beta chain was captured by sequencing in a study of beta chain features in type 1 diabetes. Study outcomes and limitations: Cells that show high TCR expression could be over-represented by cDNA sequencing. Junctions at VDJ sites from type 1 diabetes patients had fewer insertions and more deletions.

In the case of this clone: The antigen is unknown.

Every isolated RNA sample was fully reverse transcribed, so sequencing captured expressed TCRB transcripts. Naive, central memory and regulatory T cell samples averaged about 3.4 million reads. The protocol was immunoSEQ multiplex PCR, while the TCRdb copy is restricted to in-frame clones and leaves out a portion. The sample lists over 500,000 clones, roughly a sixth occurring once. Via the markers CD45RO/CCR7/CD25/CD127/CD95/CD27, stem cell-like memory, regulatory, central memory and naive CD4+ cells were sorted. The CDR3 spans 14 residues. Trimming left V 3 bases short and J 4 bases short, with 13 bases between. From germline, CDR1 is SEHNR and CDR2 FQNEAQ (reference sequence).

The TCR comes from a man between 18 and 29 years old in good health. What was sequenced was naive CD4+ T cells from blood. The chain employs TRBV7-9 and TRBJ2-7, with D possibly matching TRBD1 (6 bases). CDR3 nucleotide sequence: TGTGCCAGCAGCTTGACAGGATCCGCTTACGAGCAGTACTTC. Protein: CASSLTGSAYEQYF.